This T cell receptor beta chain was identified in a study of CD8 T cells in ankylosing spondylitis. General study findings and limits: In peripheral blood, disease-linked CD8+ clones occurred at relatively low frequencies. According to the report, clones linked to the disease were significantly enriched in matched synovial fluid samples taken from ankylosing spondylitis patients.

Worth noting for this clonotype: Its antigen is still unknown.

TCRdb passed the 5' RACE reads through MiXCR, listing each CDR3 protein once. The table lists around 180,000 distinct CDR3 sequences, roughly 18% of them singletons. Germline V gene sequence: CDR1 MNHNS, CDR2 SASEGT. With V trimmed by 6 bases and J by 0 bases, 4 bases remained unmatched. This CDR3 contains 15 residues. This receptor was obtained from a male donor under 30 with ankylosing spondylitis or in good health (not recorded which). Sequencing input: blood, either unsorted or a sorted T cell fraction (not recorded which). The V gene is TRBV6-1, the J gene TRBJ2-3, with 9 bases matching TRBD2. CDR3 region: CASRRLAASTDTQYF. As DNA, the CDR3 is TGTGCCAGCAGACGACTAGCGGCTAGCACAGATACGCAGTATTTT.